This TCR beta chain was documented in a study of T-cell reconstitution after alpha-beta-depleted transplantation in children. Unique molecular identifiers were built into the TCRbeta library. From the PCR reads, TCRdb called clonotypes with MiXCR, one entry per CDR3 protein. The data show 490,000 or so distinct CDR3 sequences, around 13% seen once. The V gene's germline CDR1 is SGHTA and CDR2 FQGNSA. Trimming cost V 1 base and J 0 bases, with 7 bases left between them. The CDR3 has 15 residues. A few counts support this clonotype. The V and J genes are TRBV7-2 and TRBJ1-3, with D unresolved. The sequencing used PBMCs from the stem cell graft donor, collected from the stem cell graft. The TCR was taken from a human donor who donated a stem cell graft to a child with combined immunodeficiency. CDR3 sequence: CASSLVADSGNTIYF. The DNA for the CDR3 is TGTGCCAGCAGCTTAGTCGCTGACTCTGGAAACACCATATATTTT.